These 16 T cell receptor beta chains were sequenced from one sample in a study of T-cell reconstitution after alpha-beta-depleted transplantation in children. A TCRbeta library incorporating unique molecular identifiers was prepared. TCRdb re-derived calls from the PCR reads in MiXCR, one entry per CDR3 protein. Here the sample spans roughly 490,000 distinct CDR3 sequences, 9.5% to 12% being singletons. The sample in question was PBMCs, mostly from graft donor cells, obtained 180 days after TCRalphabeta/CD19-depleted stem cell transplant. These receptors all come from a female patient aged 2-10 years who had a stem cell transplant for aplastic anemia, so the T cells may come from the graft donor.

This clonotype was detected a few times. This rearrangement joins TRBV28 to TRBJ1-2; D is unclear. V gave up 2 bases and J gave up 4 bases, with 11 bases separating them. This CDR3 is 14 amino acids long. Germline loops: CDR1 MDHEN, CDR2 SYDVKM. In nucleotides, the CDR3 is TGTGCCAGCAGTTTACTGAGGCACCCCTATGGCTACACCTTC. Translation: CASSLLRHPYGYTF.

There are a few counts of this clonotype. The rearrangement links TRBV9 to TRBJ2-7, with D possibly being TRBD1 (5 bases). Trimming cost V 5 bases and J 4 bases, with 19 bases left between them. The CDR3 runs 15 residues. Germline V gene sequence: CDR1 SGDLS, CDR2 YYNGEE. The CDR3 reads CASSLYPGLPYEQYF. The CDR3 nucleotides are TGTGCCAGCAGTTTATACCCAGGGTTACCGTACGAGCAGTACTTC.

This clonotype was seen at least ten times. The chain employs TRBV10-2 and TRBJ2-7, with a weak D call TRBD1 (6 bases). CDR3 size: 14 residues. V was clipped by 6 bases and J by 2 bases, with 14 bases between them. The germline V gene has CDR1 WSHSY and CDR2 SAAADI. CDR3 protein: CASRGADRTYEQYF. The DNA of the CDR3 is TGCGCCAGCAGGGGGGCCGACAGAACCTACGAGCAGTACTTC.

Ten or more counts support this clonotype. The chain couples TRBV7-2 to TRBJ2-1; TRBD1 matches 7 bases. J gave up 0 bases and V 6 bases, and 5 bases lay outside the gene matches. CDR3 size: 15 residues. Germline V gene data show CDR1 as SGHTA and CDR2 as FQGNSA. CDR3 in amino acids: CASSLDRNSYNEQFF. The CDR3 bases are TGTGCCAGCAGTTTGGACAGGAACTCCTACAATGAGCAGTTCTTC.

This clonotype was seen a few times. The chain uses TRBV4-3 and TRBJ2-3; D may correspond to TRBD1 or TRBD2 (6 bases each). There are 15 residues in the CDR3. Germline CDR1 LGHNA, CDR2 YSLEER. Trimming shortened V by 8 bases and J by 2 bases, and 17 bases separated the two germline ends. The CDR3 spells CASAIGGSSTDTQYF. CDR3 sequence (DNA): TGCGCCAGCGCGATAGGGGGGTCCTCCACAGATACGCAGTATTTT.

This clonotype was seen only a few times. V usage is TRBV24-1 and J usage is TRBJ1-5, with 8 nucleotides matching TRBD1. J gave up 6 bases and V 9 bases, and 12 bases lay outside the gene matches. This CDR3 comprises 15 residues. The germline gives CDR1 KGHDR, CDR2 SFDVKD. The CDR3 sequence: CATDAGTGKGQPQHF. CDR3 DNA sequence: TGTGCCACCGACGCCGGGACAGGAAAGGGTCAGCCCCAGCATTTT.

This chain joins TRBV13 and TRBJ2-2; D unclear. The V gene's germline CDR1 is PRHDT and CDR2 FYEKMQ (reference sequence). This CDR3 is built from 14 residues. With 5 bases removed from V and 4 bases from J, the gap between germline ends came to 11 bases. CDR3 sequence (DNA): TGTGCCAGCAGCCCGCTCATGACCACCGGGGAGCTGTTTTTT. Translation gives CASSPLMTTGELFF.

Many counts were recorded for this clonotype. This CDR3 is CAISESERGQETQYF. CDR3 DNA: TGTGCCATCAGTGAGTCGGAAAGGGGACAAGAGACCCAGTACTTC. The chain combines TRBV10-3 with TRBJ2-5; possibly TRBD1 for D (5 bases). Germline lookup yields CDR1 ENHRY and CDR2 SYGVKD. The CDR3 is 15 amino acids. Trimming took off 0 bases at V and 2 bases at J, with 10 bases between the two ends.

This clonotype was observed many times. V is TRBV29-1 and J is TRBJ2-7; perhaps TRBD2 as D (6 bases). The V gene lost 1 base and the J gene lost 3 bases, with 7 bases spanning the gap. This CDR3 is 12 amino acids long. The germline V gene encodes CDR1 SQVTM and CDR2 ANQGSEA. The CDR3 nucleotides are TGCAGCGTTGAAGGGACTAACTACGAGCAGTACTTC. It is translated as CSVEGTNYEQYF.

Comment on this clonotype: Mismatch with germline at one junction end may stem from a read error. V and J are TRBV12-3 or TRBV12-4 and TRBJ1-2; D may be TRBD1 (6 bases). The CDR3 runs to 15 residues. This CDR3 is CASSLGAGVNYGYTF. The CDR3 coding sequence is TGTGCCAGCAGCTTAGGGGCAGGGGTCAACTATGGCTACACCTTC.

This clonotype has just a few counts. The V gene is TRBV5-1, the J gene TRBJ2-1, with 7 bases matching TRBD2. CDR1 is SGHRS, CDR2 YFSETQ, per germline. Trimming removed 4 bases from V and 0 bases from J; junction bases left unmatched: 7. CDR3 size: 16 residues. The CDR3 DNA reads TGCGCCAGCAGCGAGGATGGCGGGAGCTCCTACAATGAGCAGTTCTTC. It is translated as CASSEDGGSSYNEQFF.

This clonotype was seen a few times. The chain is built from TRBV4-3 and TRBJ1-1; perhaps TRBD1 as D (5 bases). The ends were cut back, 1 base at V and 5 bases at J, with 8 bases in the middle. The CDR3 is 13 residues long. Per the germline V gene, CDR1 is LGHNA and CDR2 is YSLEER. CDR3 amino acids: CASSQVWGTEAFF. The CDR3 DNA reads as TGCGCCAGCAGCCAAGTTTGGGGGACTGAAGCTTTCTTT.

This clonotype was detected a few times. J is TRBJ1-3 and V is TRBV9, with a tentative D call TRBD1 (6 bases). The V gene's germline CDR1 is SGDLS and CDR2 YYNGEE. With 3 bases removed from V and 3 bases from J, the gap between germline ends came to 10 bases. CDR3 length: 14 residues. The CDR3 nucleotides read TGTGCCAGCAGCGCCCACAGGGATGGAAACACCATATATTTT. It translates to CASSAHRDGNTIYF.

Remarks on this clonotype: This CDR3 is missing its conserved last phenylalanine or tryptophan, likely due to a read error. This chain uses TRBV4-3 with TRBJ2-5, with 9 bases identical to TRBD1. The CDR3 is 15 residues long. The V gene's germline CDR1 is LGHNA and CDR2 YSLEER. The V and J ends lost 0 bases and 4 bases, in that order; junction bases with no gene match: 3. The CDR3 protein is CASSQDRDRAETQYL. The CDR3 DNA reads TGCGCCAGCAGCCAAGATCGGGACAGGGCAGAGACCCAGTACTTG.

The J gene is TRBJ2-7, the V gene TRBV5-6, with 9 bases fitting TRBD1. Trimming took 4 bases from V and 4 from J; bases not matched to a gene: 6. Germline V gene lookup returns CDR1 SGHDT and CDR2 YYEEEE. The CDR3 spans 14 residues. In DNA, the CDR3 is TGTGCCAGCAGCAGAAGACAGGGGGTATACGAGCAGTACGTC. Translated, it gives CASSRRQGVYEQYV.

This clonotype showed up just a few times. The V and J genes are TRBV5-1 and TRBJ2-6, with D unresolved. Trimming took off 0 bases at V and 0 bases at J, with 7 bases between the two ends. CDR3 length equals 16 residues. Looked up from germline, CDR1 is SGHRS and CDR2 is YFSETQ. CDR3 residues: CASSLGQFSGANVLTF. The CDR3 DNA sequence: TGCGCCAGCAGCTTGGGTCAGTTCTCTGGGGCCAACGTCCTGACTTTC. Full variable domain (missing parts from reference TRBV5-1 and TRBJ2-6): KAGVTQTPRYLIKTRGQQVTLSCSPISGHRSVSWYQQTPGQGLQFLFEYFSETQRNKGNFPGRFSGRQFSNSRSEMNVSTLELGDSALYLCASSLGQFSGANVLTFGAGSRLTVL.